Below are 29 T cell receptor beta chains sequenced from a single sample in a study of CD8 T cells in Susac syndrome. The RNA input was about 0.5 to 1 ug, and it was reverse transcribed with random hexamers. TCRdb reprocessed the immunoSEQ multiplex PCR reads with MiXCR, giving one entry per CDR3 protein. The table records some 200,000 distinct CDR3 sequences, 95% of them present only once. The source material was CD4+ T cells from PBMCs. The receptors originated from a human donor with multiple sclerosis.

The chain employs TRBV9 and TRBJ1-2; a possible D gene is TRBD1 (6 bases). CDR3 length equals 16 residues. The germline V gene has CDR1 SGDLS and CDR2 YYNGEE. The V end lost 4 bases, the J end lost 4 bases, and 20 bases lay between the germline ends. The CDR3 region is CASSKGGGIAAYGYTF. The CDR3, as DNA: TGTGCCAGCAGCAAGGGAGGGGGGATCGCGGCCTATGGCTACACCTTC.

The chain recombines TRBV28 with TRBJ2-2; D is undetermined. CDR3 length: 13 amino acids. Germline V gene data show CDR1 as MDHEN and CDR2 as SYDVKM. V lost 6 bases and J 4 bases, leaving 9 bases between the germline ends. The CDR3 is CASRSGGTGELFF. Written as DNA, the CDR3 is TGTGCCAGCAGGTCGGGCGGCACCGGGGAGCTGTTTTTT.

A single count supports this clonotype. Written as DNA, the CDR3 is TGCAGCGTTGAAGTAGGCACTCGAGGGGAGCAGTACTTC. As protein: CSVEVGTRGEQYF. The genes are TRBV29-1 and TRBJ2-7, with a possible D match to TRBD2 (5 bases). Trimming took off 1 base at V and 7 bases at J, with 14 bases between the two ends. Germline assignment: CDR1 SQVTM and CDR2 ANQGSEA. The CDR3 runs 13 residues.

The V and J genes are TRBV3-1 and TRBJ2-1, with 9 bases matching TRBD1. The V gene's germline CDR1 is LGHDT and CDR2 YNNKEL (reference sequence). The V segment lost 7 bases and the J segment 5 bases; nucleotides outside the gene matches: 12. The CDR3 totals 16 residues. The CDR3 nucleotides are TGTGCCAGCACTTCCAATCGGGGACAGGGAAACAATGAGCAGTTCTTC. It is translated as CASTSNRGQGNNEQFF.

This clonotype was detected only once. The gene calls are TRBV5-1 and TRBJ1-4; TRBD1 is a possible D gene (6 bases). Germline V gene lookup returns CDR1 SGHRS and CDR2 YFSETQ. The CDR3 covers 15 residues. Trimming stripped 4 bases from V and 3 bases from J, with 13 bases between. The CDR3 sequence: CASSVTGSPNEKLFF. The CDR3 nucleotides read TGCGCCAGCAGCGTCACAGGGTCACCTAATGAAAAACTGTTTTTT.

V usage is TRBV20-1 and J usage is TRBJ2-7, with TRBD2 matching over 11 bases. Germline loops: CDR1 DFQATT, CDR2 SNEGSKA (reference sequence). The CDR3 totals 14 residues. V shed 5 bases and J 6 bases; nucleotides not matched to a gene: 9. In DNA form, the CDR3 reads TGCAGTGCTGTGGTGACTAGCGGGAACCTCGAGCAGTACTTC. Its translation is CSAVVTSGNLEQYF.

The gene calls are TRBV3-1 and TRBJ2-2, with D possibly matching TRBD1 (5 bases). From germline, CDR1 is LGHDT and CDR2 YNNKEL (reference sequence). The CDR3 is 18 residues long. Trimming took 0 bases from V and 0 from J, leaving 14 bases between them. The CDR3 region is CASSQETDRGANTGELFF. Here the CDR3 DNA reads TGTGCCAGCAGCCAAGAAACCGACAGAGGAGCGAACACCGGGGAGCTGTTTTTT.

As DNA, the CDR3 is TGTGCCAGCACCCTGGACGCGATGAACACTGAAGCTTTCTTT. Translated, it gives CASTLDAMNTEAFF. The rearrangement uses TRBV28 and TRBJ1-1, with D unresolved. Germline lookup yields CDR1 MDHEN and CDR2 SYDVKM. This CDR3 spans 14 amino acids. The germline V and J ends were trimmed by 7 bases and 0 bases, with 12 bases remaining between them. Complete variable domain (other parts from reference TRBV28 and TRBJ1-1): DVKVTQSSRYLVKRTGEKVFLECVQDMDHENMFWYRQDPGLGLRLIYFSYDVKMKEKGDIPEGYSVSREKKERFSLILESASTNQTSMYLCASTLDAMNTEAFFGQGTRLTVV.

The rearrangement joins TRBV20-1 to TRBJ2-7, with 8 positions matching TRBD2. The V gene end was trimmed by 1 base and the J gene end by 4 bases; junction bases not matched to a gene: 3. The CDR3 consists of 13 residues. Germline V lookup: CDR1 DFQATT, CDR2 SNEGSKA (reference sequence). CDR3 amino acids: CSARGASGYEQYF. The CDR3 nucleotides read TGCAGTGCTAGAGGCGCTAGCGGGTACGAGCAGTACTTC.

The chain recombines TRBV20-1 with TRBJ2-3, with TRBD2 matching 11 bases. The CDR3 contains 16 residues. Germline CDR1 DFQATT, CDR2 SNEGSKA (reference sequence). With 4 bases clipped from V and 0 bases from J, the junction kept 6 bases outside the gene matches. The CDR3 loop reads CSATITSGGSTDTQYF. The CDR3 DNA reads as TGCAGTGCTACCATTACTAGCGGGGGTAGCACAGATACGCAGTATTTT.

The rearrangement links TRBV29-1 to TRBJ2-2, with 8 bases aligning to TRBD1. The CDR3 extends over 16 amino acids. CDR1 is SQVTM and CDR2 is ANQGSEA in the germline V gene. V gave up 7 bases and J gave up 2 bases; unmatched junction bases: 12. The CDR3 spells CSAGTGIRANTGELFF. Here the CDR3 DNA reads TGCAGCGCCGGGACAGGAATTAGGGCCAACACCGGGGAGCTGTTTTTT.

J is TRBJ2-1 and V is TRBV23-1, with 7 bases that match TRBD1. TRBV23-1 is labeled an ORF, and its function is uncertain. With 2 bases clipped from V and 3 bases from J, the junction kept 7 bases outside the gene matches. The CDR3 length is 16 residues. Here the CDR3 reads CASSQQDRLGYNEQFF. The CDR3 DNA sequence: TGCGCCAGCAGTCAACAGGACAGGCTAGGCTACAATGAGCAGTTCTTC.

The chain carries TRBV5-1 and TRBJ2-3, with D hard to call. Germline-derived CDR1 and CDR2 are SGHRS and YFSETQ. The CDR3 sequence is 14 residues long. Trimming pared 3 bases from V and 6 bases from J, leaving 14 bases between. CDR3 sequence (DNA): TGCGCCAGCAGCTCGGCCCTCCTTATGGATACGCAGTATTTT. Its translation: CASSSALLMDTQYF.

The chain combines TRBV20-1 with TRBJ1-2; a weak D match, TRBD1 (6 bases). This CDR3 region has 14 residues. V gave up 3 bases and J gave up 6 bases, with 17 bases separating them. The V gene's germline CDR1 is DFQATT and CDR2 SNEGSKA (reference sequence). CDR3 in DNA: TGCAGTGCTAGTCACGGCAGGGGAACAGATGGCTACACCTTC. This codes for CSASHGRGTDGYTF.

This chain connects TRBV29-1 to TRBJ2-7; no definite D call. The CDR3 covers 10 residues. CDR1 is SQVTM and CDR2 is ANQGSEA in the germline V gene. Trimming cost V 7 bases and J 3 bases, with 7 bases left between them. DNA of the CDR3: TGCAGCGCCGCCGACTACGAGCAGTACTTC. Its protein product is CSAADYEQYF.

The J gene is TRBJ1-2, the V gene TRBV3-1, with D hard to call. The V end lost 2 bases, the J end lost 7 bases, and 5 bases lay between the germline ends. This CDR3 has 11 amino acids. CDR1 and CDR2 from the germline V gene are LGHDT and YNNKEL (reference sequence). The CDR3 reads CASSQRRGYTF. CDR3 in DNA: TGTGCCAGCAGCCAACGGCGTGGCTACACCTTC.

The chain has TRBV5-1 and TRBJ2-4; D ambiguous. The V gene lost 1 base and the J gene lost 3 bases, with 11 bases spanning the gap. CDR3 length: 15 residues. In germline, CDR1 is SGHRS, CDR2 YFSETQ. The DNA of the CDR3 is TGCGCCAGCAGCTTGACCGTCGGCGACAAAAACATTCAGTACTTC. This encodes CASSLTVGDKNIQYF.

The J gene is TRBJ2-7, the V gene TRBV20-1; the match to TRBD1 covers 7 bases. The germline gives CDR1 DFQATT, CDR2 SNEGSKA (reference sequence). This CDR3 region has 12 residues. Losses at the gene ends were 3 bases for V and 4 bases for J; bases not matched to a gene: 3. CDR3 sequence reads: CSASSRGYEQYF. In nucleotides, the CDR3 is TGCAGTGCTAGCTCCAGGGGGTACGAGCAGTACTTC.

The CDR3 nucleotides are TGTGCCAGCAGTCCCGGGGGATACAATCAGCCCCAGCATTTT. Translation: CASSPGGYNQPQHF. V and J are TRBV12-3 or TRBV12-4 and TRBJ1-5; D may be TRBD1 (5 bases). This CDR3 is built from 14 residues. The V end was cut by 5 bases, the J end by 3 bases, with 11 bases between.

This chain joins TRBV4-1 and TRBJ1-3; D might be TRBD1 (5 bases). Germline CDR1 reads MGHRA; CDR2 reads YSYEKL. The CDR3 covers 18 residues. The germline V and J ends were trimmed by 0 bases and 0 bases, with 15 bases remaining between them. CDR3 amino acids: CASSQEGPRQLSGNTIYF. Here the CDR3 DNA reads TGCGCCAGCAGCCAAGAGGGGCCACGACAACTCTCTGGAAACACCATATATTTT.

The rearrangement uses TRBV29-1 and TRBJ1-4, with D unclear. The CDR3 covers 15 residues. V was cut by 6 bases and J by 7 bases, with 21 bases left in between. Germline V gene lookup returns CDR1 SQVTM and CDR2 ANQGSEA. In DNA, the CDR3 is TGCAGCGTAACAAACGCGGACGGACCTTCTGAAAAACTGTTTTTT. It is translated as CSVTNADGPSEKLFF.

The rearrangement joins TRBV7-3 to TRBJ2-3; D is unclear. The CDR3 totals 15 residues. Trimming took off 5 bases at V and 0 bases at J, with 12 bases between the two ends. Germline V lookup: CDR1 SGHTA, CDR2 FQGTGA. The DNA of the CDR3 is TGTGCCAGCAGCCGTCGTCCCTCTAGCACAGATACGCAGTATTTT. Translating it yields CASSRRPSSTDTQYF.

V usage is TRBV3-1 and J usage is TRBJ2-6; D is uncertain. This CDR3 has 15 amino acids. CDR1 is LGHDT and CDR2 is YNNKEL in the germline V gene (reference sequence). With 6 bases removed from V and 4 bases from J, the gap between germline ends came to 13 bases. The chain's CDR3 is CASSPTWTGANVLTF. DNA of the CDR3: TGTGCCAGCAGTCCCACGTGGACCGGGGCCAACGTCCTGACTTTC. Variable domain in full (rest from reference TRBV3-1 and TRBJ2-6): DTAVSQTPKYLVTQMGNDKSIKCEQNLGHDTMYWYKQDSKKFLKIMFSYNNKELIINETVPNRFSPKSPDKAHLNLHINSLELGDSAVYFCASSPTWTGANVLTFGAGSRLTVL.

J is TRBJ2-1 and V is TRBV20-1; the D gene is possibly TRBD2 (6 bases). Trimming took off 3 bases at V and 3 bases at J, with 18 bases between the two ends. The CDR3 covers 16 residues. Looked up from germline, CDR1 is DFQATT and CDR2 is SNEGSKA (reference sequence). CDR3 bases: TGCAGTGCTAGTGTTACCGCGGGGTGGCACTACAATGAGCAGTTCTTC. Residues: CSASVTAGWHYNEQFF.

The chain recombines TRBV20-1 with TRBJ2-5; 9 positions match TRBD2. The trim removed 5 bases at V and 1 base at J, leaving 8 bases unmatched. The CDR3 extends over 15 amino acids. Germline values: CDR1 DFQATT, CDR2 SNEGSKA (reference sequence). The CDR3 loop reads CSAGPLAGIQETQYF. The DNA for the CDR3 is TGCAGTGCTGGGCCCCTAGCGGGGATCCAAGAGACCCAGTACTTC.

V gene TRBV2 combines with J gene TRBJ2-1; TRBD2 agrees at 9 bases. From germline, CDR1 is SNHLY and CDR2 FYNNEI. This CDR3 has 13 amino acids. Trimming took 5 bases from V and 8 from J; bases not matched to a gene: 4. The CDR3: CASSTVAGDEQFF. The CDR3, as DNA: TGTGCCAGCAGTACCGTAGCGGGGGATGAGCAGTTCTTC.

The V and J genes are TRBV29-1 and TRBJ2-7; D is unclear. V was clipped by 1 base and J by 5 bases, with 6 bases between them. Germline V gene sequence: CDR1 SQVTM, CDR2 ANQGSEA. This CDR3 region has 11 residues. The CDR3 coding sequence is TGCAGCGTTGAAGCCTGGGACGAGCAGTACTTC. Its translation: CSVEAWDEQYF.

This chain uses TRBV18 with TRBJ2-1; 11 bases agree with TRBD2. The CDR3 is made up of 15 amino acids. J lost 10 bases, V lost 3 bases, and 8 bases had no gene match. The germline V gene encodes CDR1 KGHSH and CDR2 LQKENI. The CDR3 spells CASSPGGTSGGEQFF. Here the CDR3 DNA reads TGTGCCAGCTCACCGGGTGGGACTAGCGGAGGAGAGCAGTTCTTC.

The chain is built from TRBV28 and TRBJ2-1; 9 nucleotides agree with TRBD2. Germline V gene sequence: CDR1 MDHEN, CDR2 SYDVKM. V was clipped by 2 bases and J by 8 bases; unmatched bases: 7. The CDR3 consists of 15 residues. The CDR3 DNA reads as TGTGCCAGCAGTTTACTGCGGGAGGGCCGCTATGAGCAGTTCTTC. Translated: CASSLLREGRYEQFF.